This T cell receptor (beta chain) was captured by sequencing in a study of blood T cell repertoires in COVID-19. This CDR3 contains 15 residues. V was clipped by 5 bases and J by 7 bases; unmatched bases: 8. Germline V CDR1 and CDR2: MDHEN, SYDVKM. The authors' processing: Amplifying reference gene primers gave estimates of nucleated cell counts. Generated by immunoSEQ multiplex PCR, the TCRdb table keeps only in-frame clones and is missing some. Clonal size and the V and J genes are those of that table, whereas D and trimming came from the DNA. The data hold 200,000 to 250,000 clones, with approximately 91% observed a single time.

Specimen: peripheral blood. The sequence derives from a woman between 40 and 50 years old with acute or convalescent COVID-19. The chain uses TRBV28 and TRBJ1-6; TRBD1 agrees at 7 bases. The CDR3 loop is CASSPPEGANSPLHF. CDR3 in DNA: TGTGCCAGCAGTCCCCCGGAGGGGGCAAATTCACCCCTCCACTTT. Supplemented by reference TRBV28 and TRBJ1-6, the full variable domain reads DVKVTQSSRYLVKRTGEKVFLECVQDMDHENMFWYRQDPGLGLRLIYFSYDVKMKEKGDIPEGYSVSREKKERFSLILESASTNQTSMYLCASSPPEGANSPLHFGNGTRLTVT.